The 27 T cell receptor beta chains given below trace back to one sample, sequenced in a study of T-cell memory formation after mild COVID-19. Using its own MiXCR run on the 5' RACE reads, TCRdb lists one record per CDR3 protein. In the table there are around 510,000 distinct CDR3 sequences, about 22% of which are singletons. Sequences were obtained from PBMCs or a T cell subset sorted from them (not recorded which). The receptors here all came from an adult woman who had mild COVID-19 (a few samples of this study predate the infection). Cell type and time point are not known.

In this sample, this clonotype turned up a few times. The chain links TRBV5-6 to TRBJ2-1, with D tentatively TRBD2 (5 bases). CDR1 and CDR2 (germline): SGHDT, YYEEEE. The CDR3 has 15 residues. Deletions cut 3 bases from V and 5 bases from J, with 15 bases between. In DNA, the CDR3 is TGTGCCAGCAGCTCTACTAGAACCGTACACAATGAGCAGTTCTTC. Translating it yields CASSSTRTVHNEQFF.

This clonotype has a count of ten or more. This chain joins TRBV29-1 and TRBJ2-7, with D possibly TRBD1 on 6 matching bases. The CDR3 has 14 residues. Looked up from germline, CDR1 is SQVTM and CDR2 is ANQGSEA. Deletions cut 7 bases from V and 4 bases from J, with 20 bases between. For the CDR3, the DNA is TGCAGCGCCAAGGGGGTTGCCAATACGTACGAGCAGTACTTC. Encoded protein: CSAKGVANTYEQYF.

The rearrangement joins TRBV11-3 to TRBJ2-4, with D uncertain. Germline CDR1 is SGHNT and CDR2 is YENEEA. V gave up 4 bases and J gave up 4 bases, with 17 bases separating them. The CDR3 totals 16 residues. CDR3 nucleotide sequence: TGTGCCAGCAGCTCCGGCCCACGGGCATCTAAAAACATTCAGTACTTC. This encodes CASSSGPRASKNIQYF. Together with reference TRBV11-3 and TRBJ2-4, the CDR3 gives the full variable domain: EAGVVQSPRYKIIEKKQPVAFWCNPISGHNTLYWYLQNLGQGPELLIRYENEEAVDDSQLPKDRFSAERLKGVDSTLKIQPAELGDSAVYLCASSSGPRASKNIQYFGAGTRLSVL.

The CDR3 DNA is TGCAGTGCTCACGGAGCCACAGGGCTGCCCTACGAGCAGTACTTC. Protein: CSAHGATGLPYEQYF. V gene TRBV20-1 combines with J gene TRBJ2-7; TRBD1 might be the D (6 bases). V was cut by 5 bases and J by 2 bases, with 19 bases left in between. CDR3 size: 15 residues. Germline-derived CDR1 and CDR2 are DFQATT and SNEGSKA (reference sequence).

A few counts support this clonotype. The V and J genes are TRBV7-9 and TRBJ2-3; D remains unclear. In germline, CDR1 is SEHNR, CDR2 FQNEAQ (reference sequence). The CDR3 consists of 13 residues. Trimming cost V 5 bases and J 6 bases, with 12 bases left between them. CDR3 region: CASSAQDWDTQYF. DNA for the CDR3: TGTGCCAGCAGCGCGCAGGATTGGGATACGCAGTATTTT.

V and J are TRBV29-1 and TRBJ1-2, with D possibly TRBD1 on 5 matching bases. V was pared by 2 bases and J by 4 bases, with 17 bases between. The CDR3 is made up of 15 amino acids. The germline gives CDR1 SQVTM, CDR2 ANQGSEA. This CDR3 reads CSVELAAGRSYGYTF. CDR3 nucleotides: TGCAGCGTTGAATTGGCGGCAGGGAGAAGCTATGGCTACACCTTC.

This clonotype was seen only a few times. The chain is built from TRBV12-3 or TRBV12-4 and TRBJ2-3, with D perhaps assigned TRBD1 or TRBD2 (6 bases each). V was clipped by 6 bases and J by 2 bases, with 21 bases between them. The CDR3 sequence is 17 residues long. CDR3 in DNA: TGTGCCAGCAGCCCACCCTCGGTGGGGGGCTTCACAGATACGCAGTATTTT. Protein: CASSPPSVGGFTDTQYF.

The chain uses TRBV7-6 and TRBJ2-1, with 9 bases that match TRBD2. This CDR3 is 16 amino acids long. Germline values: CDR1 SGHVS, CDR2 FNYEAQ. With 7 bases clipped from V and 7 bases from J, the junction kept 14 bases outside the gene matches. CDR3 amino acids: CASNSLEAGGPNEQFF. Here the CDR3 DNA reads TGTGCCAGCAACTCCCTCGAGGCGGGAGGGCCTAATGAGCAGTTCTTC.

The chain carries TRBV20-1 and TRBJ2-1, with 11 bases that match TRBD2. V lost 6 bases to trimming and J lost 3 bases; unmatched junction nucleotides: 7. This CDR3 contains 15 residues. The V gene's germline CDR1 is DFQATT and CDR2 SNEGSKA (reference sequence). CDR3 nucleotides: TGCAGTGCCCCATTTAGCGGGGGGGTCTACAATGAGCAGTTCTTC. This codes for CSAPFSGGVYNEQFF.

The chain is built from TRBV19 and TRBJ2-2; D is possibly TRBD2 (6 bases). The germline CDR1 and CDR2 sequences are LNHDA and SQIVND (reference sequence). The CDR3 covers 14 residues. V dropped 1 base and J dropped 5 bases, with 8 bases sitting between them. CDR3 loop: CASSIAGTTGELFF. For the CDR3, the DNA is TGTGCCAGTAGTATAGCCGGGACTACCGGGGAGCTGTTTTTT.

This clonotype was seen more than once but under ten times. This chain links TRBV5-6 with TRBJ2-1; TRBD2 is a possible D gene (6 bases). This CDR3 contains 13 residues. Per the germline V gene, CDR1 is SGHDT and CDR2 is YYEEEE. V was trimmed by 2 bases and J by 5 bases, leaving 8 bases between them. Here the CDR3 reads CASSFGRHNEQFF. The DNA of the CDR3 is TGTGCCAGCAGCTTCGGGAGACACAATGAGCAGTTCTTC.

This clonotype was seen a few times. In DNA form, the CDR3 reads TGCGCCAGCAGTCAATCCTATCCGGGCGTACAAGAGACCCAGTACTTC. Its protein product is CASSQSYPGVQETQYF. This chain connects TRBV23-1 to TRBJ2-5; D gene ambiguous. TRBV23-1 has ORF status, its function being uncertain. The CDR3 is 16 amino acids. V lost 0 bases, J lost 2 bases, and 13 bases lay in between.

V and J are TRBV7-9 and TRBJ1-5, with 8 bases lining up with TRBD1. With 8 bases clipped from V and 6 bases from J, the junction kept 6 bases outside the gene matches. Germline CDR1 and CDR2: SEHNR and FQNEAQ (reference sequence). The CDR3 consists of 13 residues. CDR3 sequence reads: CASGGQGGQPQHF. In DNA form, the CDR3 reads TGTGCCAGCGGCGGACAGGGCGGTCAGCCCCAGCATTTT.

The sample holds a few counts of this clonotype. The rearrangement joins TRBV5-1 to TRBJ1-3; possible D gene TRBD1, 5 bases. This CDR3 comprises 14 residues. V was trimmed by 4 bases and J by 0 bases, leaving 8 bases between them. Germline-derived CDR1 and CDR2 are SGHRS and YFSETQ. In nucleotides, the CDR3 is TGCGCCAGCAGCCAGGACATCTCTGGAAACACCATATATTTT. It translates to CASSQDISGNTIYF.

The V call is TRBV3-1, the J call TRBJ2-1; TRBD2 aligns across 8 bases. The CDR3 loop spans 16 amino acids. The germline V gene has CDR1 LGHDT and CDR2 YNNKEL (reference sequence). After removal of 0 bases from V and 3 bases from J, the junction contained 4 bases not matched to a gene. In nucleotides, the CDR3 is TGTGCCAGCAGCCAAGAATGGAGCGGGGGCTACAATGAGCAGTTCTTC. Amino acid sequence: CASSQEWSGGYNEQFF.

The sample holds a few counts of this clonotype. This chain connects TRBV7-9 to TRBJ2-5; D is undetermined. The CDR3 loop spans 14 amino acids. Germline CDR1 is SEHNR and CDR2 is FQNEAQ (reference sequence). The V gene lost 0 bases and the J gene lost 5 bases, with 10 bases spanning the gap. DNA for the CDR3: TGTGCCAGCAGCTTAGCGAACACACAGGAGACCCAGTACTTC. It specifies CASSLANTQETQYF.

The chain uses TRBV27 and TRBJ1-2; TRBD1 might be the D (5 bases). This CDR3 comprises 13 residues. Trimming left V 5 bases short and J 0 bases short, with 7 bases between. Germline V gene sequence: CDR1 MNHEY, CDR2 SMNVEV (reference sequence). CDR3 residues: CASSADTNYGYTF. CDR3 bases: TGTGCCAGCAGTGCGGACACTAACTATGGCTACACCTTC.

V and J are TRBV12-3 or TRBV12-4 and TRBJ2-2, with a tentative D call TRBD2 (5 bases). V lost 5 bases to trimming and J lost 3 bases, with 22 bases between them. The CDR3 has 18 amino acids. CDR3 coding DNA: TGTGCCAGCAGTCCCGGTTGGGGAAGGGAGTTCTACACCGGGGAGCTGTTTTTT. Translating it yields CASSPGWGREFYTGELFF.

The V and J genes are TRBV6-4 and TRBJ2-1; no reliable D call. The CDR3 spans 13 residues. CDR1 and CDR2 from the germline V gene are MRHNA and SNTAGT. V shed 5 bases and J shed 9 bases, with 14 bases lying between them. The CDR3 DNA reads TGTGCCAGCAGTATGGACCCGATGGGTGAGCAGTTCTTC. It codes for CASSMDPMGEQFF.

This clonotype was recorded only once. J is TRBJ2-1 and V is TRBV7-3; 14 bases line up with TRBD2. The length of the CDR3 is 17 residues. From germline, CDR1 is SGHTA and CDR2 FQGTGA. The J segment lost 3 bases and the V segment lost 5 bases, leaving 6 bases of the junction unmatched. The CDR3 loop reads CASSPQGTSGSYNEQFF. CDR3 DNA sequence: TGTGCCAGCAGCCCTCAGGGGACTAGCGGGAGCTACAATGAGCAGTTCTTC.

The rearrangement joins TRBV29-1 to TRBJ2-6; D is possibly TRBD1 (5 bases). V was shortened by 4 bases and J by 0 bases, with 13 bases between the two germline ends. There are 16 residues in the CDR3. The germline CDR1 and CDR2 sequences are SQVTM and ANQGSEA. As DNA, the CDR3 is TGCAGCGTTGCCGGACACCGAAACTCTGGGGCCAACGTCCTGACTTTC. Translated, it gives CSVAGHRNSGANVLTF.

This clonotype has just a few counts. The gene calls are TRBV5-1 and TRBJ2-1, with TRBD2 matching over 10 bases. Trimming removed 4 bases from V and 4 bases from J; junction bases left unmatched: 8. The length of the CDR3 is 16 residues. Germline-derived CDR1 and CDR2 are SGHRS and YFSETQ. The CDR3 sequence is CASSLPLAGAYNEQFF. The DNA for the CDR3 is TGCGCCAGCAGCCTGCCCCTAGCGGGGGCATACAATGAGCAGTTCTTC. The full variable domain, with the rest looked up from reference TRBV5-1 and TRBJ2-1, is KAGVTQTPRYLIKTRGQQVTLSCSPISGHRSVSWYQQTPGQGLQFLFEYFSETQRNKGNFPGRFSGRQFSNSRSEMNVSTLELGDSALYLCASSLPLAGAYNEQFFGPGTRLTVL.

This clonotype was seen a handful of times. This sequence joins TRBV12-3 or TRBV12-4 and TRBJ1-2; TRBD1 is a possible D gene (6 bases). V was trimmed by 4 bases and J by 5 bases, leaving 14 bases between them. This CDR3 is built from 14 residues. The CDR3 region has the DNA TGTGCCAGCAGTTGGGGGGGGCGCGGTTATGGCTACACCTTC. Residues: CASSWGGRGYGYTF.

The chain employs TRBV6-2 or TRBV6-3 and TRBJ2-3; the D gene could be TRBD1 or TRBD2 (5 bases each). V dropped 6 bases and J dropped 2 bases, with 15 bases sitting between them. Germline V gene lookup returns CDR1 MNHEY and CDR2 SVGEGT. The CDR3 is 15 amino acids. CDR3 in amino acids: CASSRPGTTTDTQYF. CDR3 in DNA: TGTGCCAGCAGCCGTCCCGGGACGACCACAGATACGCAGTATTTT.

This clonotype was recorded a few times. V is TRBV3-1 and J is TRBJ2-7; D might be TRBD1 (6 bases). CDR3 size: 14 residues. Trimming removed 7 bases from V and 1 base from J, with 14 bases in between. Germline values: CDR1 LGHDT, CDR2 YNNKEL (reference sequence). In nucleotides, the CDR3 is TGTGCCAGCACCCAGGGGTCAGGGTCCTACGAGCAGTACTTC. It yields the protein CASTQGSGSYEQYF.

This clonotype came up a few times. The V and J genes are TRBV5-1 and TRBJ2-2; tentative D call: TRBD1 (5 bases). Trimming took off 0 bases at V and 7 bases at J, with 22 bases between the two ends. The germline gives CDR1 SGHRS, CDR2 YFSETQ. This CDR3 spans 18 amino acids. The CDR3 DNA reads TGCGCCAGCAGCTTGGCCGACAAGATCGCAGGGATCGGCGGGGAGCTGTTTTTT. Protein product: CASSLADKIAGIGGELFF.

Only a few counts were recorded for this clonotype. V and J are TRBV10-3 and TRBJ2-3, with 8 bases aligning to TRBD1. In germline, CDR1 is ENHRY, CDR2 SYGVKD. CDR3 length: 15 residues. With V trimmed by 5 bases and J by 0 bases, 4 bases remained unmatched. CDR3 sequence (DNA): TGTGCCATCAGTCCCGGACAGGGAAGCACAGATACGCAGTATTTT. Translating gives CAISPGQGSTDTQYF.